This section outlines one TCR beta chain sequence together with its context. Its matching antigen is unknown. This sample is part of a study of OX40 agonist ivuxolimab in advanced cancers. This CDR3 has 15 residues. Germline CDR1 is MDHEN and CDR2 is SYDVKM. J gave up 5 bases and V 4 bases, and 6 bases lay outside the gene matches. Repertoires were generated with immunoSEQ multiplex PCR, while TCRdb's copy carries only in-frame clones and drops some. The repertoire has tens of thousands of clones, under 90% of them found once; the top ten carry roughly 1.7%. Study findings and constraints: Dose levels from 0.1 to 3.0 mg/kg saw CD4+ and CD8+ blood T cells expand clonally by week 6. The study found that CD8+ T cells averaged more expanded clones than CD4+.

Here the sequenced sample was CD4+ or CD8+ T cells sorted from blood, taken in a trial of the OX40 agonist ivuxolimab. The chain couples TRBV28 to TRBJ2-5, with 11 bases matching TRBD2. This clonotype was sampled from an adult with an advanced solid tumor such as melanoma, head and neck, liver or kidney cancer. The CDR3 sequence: CASSSLAGGEETQYF. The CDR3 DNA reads TGTGCCAGCAGTTCCCTAGCGGGGGGTGAGGAGACCCAGTACTTC.